This TCR beta chain was found in a study of CD8 T cells in ankylosing spondylitis. CDR1 is SGDLS and CDR2 is YYNGEE in the germline V gene. The ends were cut back, 0 bases at V and 3 bases at J, with 13 bases in the middle. CDR3 length equals 17 residues. Whole-study results and caveats: Characteristic of ankylosing spondylitis blood, it appeared, was a TCR beta motif comprising about 8 highly homologous variants. Disease-associated clones were reportedly significantly overrepresented in matched ankylosing spondylitis synovial fluid. Both synovial fluid and blood in reactive arthritis had previously been reported to carry some motif variants.

A remark on this clonotype: Antigen: not known.

Generation of TCR beta libraries employed quantitative 5'-RACE incorporating molecular barcodes. TCRdb reprocessed the 5' RACE reads via MiXCR and lists one record per CDR3 protein. The sample holds around 150,000 distinct CDR3 sequences, around 42% seen once. This chain joins TRBV9 and TRBJ1-6; D ambiguous. The clonotype originates from a male donor with ankylosing spondylitis. Source material: synovial fluid, either unsorted or a sorted T cell fraction (not recorded which). CDR3 sequence (DNA): TGTGCCAGCAGCGTAGTGGGCCGATCGAGCTATAATTCACCCCTCCACTTT. Protein sequence: CASSVVGRSSYNSPLHF.